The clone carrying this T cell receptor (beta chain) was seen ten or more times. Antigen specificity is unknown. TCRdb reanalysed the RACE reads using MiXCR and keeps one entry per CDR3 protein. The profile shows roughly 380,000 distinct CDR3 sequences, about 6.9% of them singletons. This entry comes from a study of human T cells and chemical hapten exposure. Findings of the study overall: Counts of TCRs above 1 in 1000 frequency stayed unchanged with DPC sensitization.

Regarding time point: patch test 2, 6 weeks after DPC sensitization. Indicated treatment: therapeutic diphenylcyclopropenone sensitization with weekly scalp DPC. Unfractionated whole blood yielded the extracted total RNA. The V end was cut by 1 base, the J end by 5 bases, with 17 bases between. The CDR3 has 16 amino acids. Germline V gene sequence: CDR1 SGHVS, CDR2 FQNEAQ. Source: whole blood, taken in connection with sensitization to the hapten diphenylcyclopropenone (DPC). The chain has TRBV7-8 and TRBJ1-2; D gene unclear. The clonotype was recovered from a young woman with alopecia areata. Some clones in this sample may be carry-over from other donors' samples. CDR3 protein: CASSLVAPAAQYGYTF. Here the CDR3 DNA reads TGTGCCAGCAGCTTAGTAGCCCCGGCCGCCCAATATGGCTACACCTTC.